These 26 T cell receptor beta chains originate from one sample sequenced in a study of PD-1 blockade in classical Hodgkin lymphoma. Time point: cycle 4 day 1 (C4D1), after more than five weeks of nivolumab. Relapse after autologous stem cell transplantation occurred in every patient, and brentuximab vedotin exposure varied. The investigators isolated CD8+ T cells from thawed PBMCs using magnetic negative selection. Some clones are missing from TCRdb's copy, which holds only in-frame ones; the method was immunoSEQ multiplex PCR. The sample has about 7,800 clones, approximately 80% seen once. Sequencing used CD8+ T cells from blood, obtained before the fourth cycle of nivolumab. Receptor source: a human donor with classical Hodgkin lymphoma.

This rearrangement joins TRBV10-2 to TRBJ2-2, with a possible D match to TRBD1 (5 bases). Trimming took off 5 bases at V and 7 bases at J, with 17 bases between the two ends. The germline CDR1 and CDR2 sequences are WSHSY and SAAADI. The CDR3 runs 15 residues. The CDR3 nucleotides read TGCGCCAGCAGTCCCCCTAGGGGTATTGGCGGGGAGCTGTTTTTT. It yields the protein CASSPPRGIGGELFF.

The V and J genes are TRBV7-7 and TRBJ2-7, with 10 bases matching TRBD1. This CDR3 contains 15 residues. V shed 5 bases, J shed 4 bases, and the junction held 8 bases outside the gene matches. Germline V CDR1 and CDR2: SSHAT, FNYEAQ (reference sequence). In DNA, the CDR3 is TGTGCCAGCAGCGCCGGGGACAGGGGACCATACGAGCAGTACTTC. Its translation is CASSAGDRGPYEQYF.

This chain links TRBV7-9 with TRBJ2-4; 8 positions agree with TRBD2. CDR3 length: 16 amino acids. The germline V gene encodes CDR1 SEHNR and CDR2 FQNEAQ (reference sequence). The ends lost 5 bases at V and 0 bases at J; junction bases unmatched: 6. CDR3 sequence (DNA): TGTGCCAGCAGCCCTACTAGCGGACTAGCCAAAAACATTCAGTACTTC. This encodes CASSPTSGLAKNIQYF.

The chain is built from TRBV27 and TRBJ2-7; D remains ambiguous. CDR1 is MNHEY, CDR2 SMNVEV, per germline (reference sequence). The CDR3 contains 14 residues. Trimming pared 0 bases from V and 1 base from J, leaving 7 bases between. The CDR3 here is CASSLSKQSYEQYF. The CDR3 coding sequence is TGTGCCAGCAGTTTATCGAAACAGTCCTACGAGCAGTACTTC.

Concerning this clone itself: Relative to the germline gene, one junction end is altered; a read error may explain this. The CDR3 nucleotides read TGTGCCACCAGCAGAGATGTTTGGCAGGACGGGGCCTTC. Protein product: CATSRDVWQDGAF. This chain connects TRBV15 to TRBJ2-7, with D possibly called TRBD1 or TRBD2 (5 bases each). CDR1 is LNHNV and CDR2 is YYDKDF in the germline V gene (reference sequence). CDR3 size: 13 residues.

The chain carries TRBV29-1 and TRBJ2-1; a weak D match, TRBD1 (5 bases). Trimming took off 5 bases at V and 0 bases at J, with 23 bases between the two ends. This CDR3 is 18 amino acids long. Germline V gives CDR1 SQVTM, CDR2 ANQGSEA. CDR3 in amino acids: CSVYGPTVVHDSYNEQFF. In DNA form, the CDR3 reads TGCAGCGTTTATGGGCCGACAGTAGTTCACGACTCCTACAATGAGCAGTTCTTC.

The chain is built from TRBV14 and TRBJ2-1; no clear D gene. CDR1 is SGHDN and CDR2 is FVKESK in the germline V gene. This CDR3 contains 15 residues. Trimming took off 1 base at V and 3 bases at J, with 10 bases between the two ends. In DNA form, the CDR3 reads TGTGCCAGCAGCCAAGGATCACAATACTACAATGAGCAGTTCTTC. Amino acids: CASSQGSQYYNEQFF. Complete variable domain (other parts from reference TRBV14 and TRBJ2-1): EAGVTQFPSHSVIEKGQTVTLRCDPISGHDNLYWYRRVMGKEIKFLLHFVKESKQDESGMPNNRFLAERTGGTYSTLKVQPAELEDSGVYFCASSQGSQYYNEQFFGPGTRLTVL.

CDR3 sequence (DNA): TGTGCCAGCAGCTCGGGAAGGGCGGGAGCAGGGGCCAACGTCCTGACTTTC. Translating gives CASSSGRAGAGANVLTF. V is TRBV7-3 and J is TRBJ2-6; 7 bases fit TRBD2. V shed 4 bases, J shed 4 bases, and the junction held 10 bases outside the gene matches. CDR1 SGHTA and CDR2 FQGTGA come from the germline V gene. This CDR3 region has 17 residues.

A note on this clone: Additional DNA sequences in this sample encode the identical CDR3. This chain uses TRBV11-1 with TRBJ2-7; possibly TRBD2 for D (6 bases). CDR3 length equals 14 residues. Germline CDR1 reads SGHAT; CDR2 reads FQDESV (reference sequence). Deletions cut 1 base from V and 5 bases from J, with 12 bases between. The DNA for the CDR3 is TGTGCCAGCAGCTTAGGGTCTACGGGGGACGAGCAGTACTTC. Protein: CASSLGSTGDEQYF. The whole variable domain, remainder taken from reference TRBV11-1 and TRBJ2-7, is EAEVAQSPRYKITEKSQAVAFWCDPISGHATLYWYRQILGQGPELLVQFQDESVVDDSQLPKDRFSAERLKGVDSTLKIQPAELGDSAMYLCASSLGSTGDEQYFGPGTRLTVT.

The chain joins TRBV9 to TRBJ2-1, with 9 bases matching TRBD2. The CDR3 is 16 amino acids. V gave up 0 bases and J gave up 6 bases; unmatched junction bases: 7. CDR1 is SGDLS and CDR2 is YYNGEE in the germline V gene. This CDR3 is CASSVDIAGASNEQFF. The CDR3 DNA follows: TGTGCCAGCAGCGTAGATATAGCGGGAGCCTCCAATGAGCAGTTCTTC.

The rearrangement joins TRBV21-1 to TRBJ2-7; the table's D gene call, TRBD1, was not cross checked with the DNA. TRBV21-1 is termed a pseudogene. This CDR3 is 20 amino acids long. For the CDR3, the DNA is TGTGCCAGCAGCAAAGAAAAACCAGCCCCCGGGACAGGGTTCTGTTACGAGCAGTACTTC. Protein product: CASSKEKPAPGTGFCYEQYF.

This sequence joins TRBV4-1 and TRBJ1-2; tentative D call: TRBD1 (6 bases). Germline values: CDR1 MGHRA, CDR2 YSYEKL. The CDR3 covers 15 residues. Trimming took 0 bases from V and 4 from J, leaving 12 bases between them. CDR3 nucleotide sequence: TGCGCCAGCAGCCAAGATCGGGGGGGCGGCTATGGCTACACCTTC. Translated, it gives CASSQDRGGGYGYTF.

CDR3 DNA: TGTGCCACCAGCTTTGGGACAGGGTACTATCAGCCCCAGCATTTT. It translates to CATSFGTGYYQPQHF. The chain uses TRBV15 and TRBJ1-5; 9 bases agree with TRBD1. This CDR3 spans 15 amino acids. The junction had 7 bases not matched to a gene; V was cut back by 5 bases and J by 5 bases. Germline CDR1 reads LNHNV; CDR2 reads YYDKDF (reference sequence). Based on the CDR3 plus reference TRBV15 and TRBJ1-5, the full variable domain is DAMVIQNPRYQVTQFGKPVTLSCSQTLNHNVMYWYQQKSSQAPKLLFHYYDKDFNNEADTPDNFQSRRPNTSFCFLDIRSPGLGDTAMYLCATSFGTGYYQPQHFGDGTRLSIL.

This clone was counted only a few times. The chain links TRBV5-5 to TRBJ1-1; TRBD1 matches at 9 bases. The V gene end was trimmed by 4 bases and the J gene end by 7 bases; junction bases not matched to a gene: 8. Germline V lookup: CDR1 SGHKS, CDR2 YYEKEE (reference sequence). The CDR3 has 14 residues. Here the CDR3 reads CASSATGGRDEAFF. CDR3 coding DNA: TGTGCCAGCAGCGCAACAGGGGGCCGGGATGAAGCTTTCTTT.

The chain has TRBV13 and TRBJ2-7; 9 bases are shared with TRBD1. The V segment lost 4 bases and the J segment 6 bases; nucleotides outside the gene matches: 10. From germline, CDR1 is PRHDT and CDR2 FYEKMQ (reference sequence). The CDR3 has 15 residues. The CDR3 region has the DNA TGTGCCAGCAGCTGGGGACAGGGCCTAGGGGGCGAGCAGTACTTC. Translated: CASSWGQGLGGEQYF.

The chain recombines TRBV5-1 with TRBJ2-5; D ambiguous. The closer fit of TRBJ2-7 to the DNA end suggests the J call may be wrong. The CDR3 consists of 13 residues. Germline CDR1 SGHRS, CDR2 YFSETQ. CDR3 nucleotides: TGCGCCAGCAGCTTGGACGTTTCCTACGAGCAGTACTTC. Amino acids: CASSLDVSYEQYF.

About this clone: The junction departs from germline at one end; a sequencing error may be responsible. The chain has TRBV7-7 and TRBJ2-7, with TRBD1 identical over 10 bases. There are 14 residues in the CDR3. CDR1 is SSHAT and CDR2 is FNYEAQ in the germline V gene (reference sequence). DNA of the CDR3: TGTGCTAGCAGCTTGGGACAGGGGACCTACGAGCAGTACTTC. This encodes CASSLGQGTYEQYF.

This clone appeared a few times. J is TRBJ2-5 and V is TRBV6-5, with TRBD1 as a possible D gene (5 bases). CDR3 length: 14 residues. Germline-derived CDR1 and CDR2 are MNHEY and SVGAGI. The ends were cut back, 0 bases at V and 6 bases at J, with 11 bases in the middle. The DNA for the CDR3 is TGTGCCAGCAGTTACTCAACTATGGGGCAGACCCAGTACTTC. It is translated as CASSYSTMGQTQYF.

The rearrangement uses TRBV13 and TRBJ2-1, with 8 bases aligning to TRBD1. This CDR3 spans 18 amino acids. V lost 3 bases, J lost 4 bases, and 14 bases stayed unmatched. Germline V gene sequence: CDR1 PRHDT, CDR2 FYEKMQ (reference sequence). The CDR3 nucleotides read TGTGCCAGCAGCTTGGACAGGGTCAGCGATACAGGATACAATGAGCAGTTCTTC. Protein product: CASSLDRVSDTGYNEQFF.

The chain combines TRBV7-8 with TRBJ2-3; 8 bases are a match to TRBD2. The CDR3 is made up of 15 amino acids. V shed 5 bases, J shed 1 base, and the junction held 5 bases outside the gene matches. Germline CDR1 reads SGHVS; CDR2 reads FQNEAQ. The CDR3 DNA follows: TGTGCCAGCAGCCAGCGGGAGCTGGGCACAGATACGCAGTATTTT. Residues: CASSQRELGTDTQYF.

This clone was observed once. The junction shows a germline mismatch at one end, possibly a read error. This CDR3 reads CASSLGSEGVF. CDR3 sequence (DNA): TGTGCCAGCAGCTTAGGGTCAGAGGGGGTCTTC. V gene TRBV11-1 combines with J gene TRBJ2-1; D possibly corresponds to TRBD1 (6 bases). Germline CDR1 is SGHAT and CDR2 is FQDESV (reference sequence). The CDR3 has 11 residues. Full variable domain (rest looked up from reference TRBV11-1 and TRBJ2-1): EAEVAQSPRYKITEKSQAVAFWCDPISGHATLYWYRQILGQGPELLVQFQDESVVDDSQLPKDRFSAERLKGVDSTLKIQPAELGDSAMYLCASSLGSEGVFGPGTRLTVL.

The chain has TRBV6-5 and TRBJ2-1, with a weak D call TRBD1 (6 bases). V lost 4 bases and J lost 8, with 12 bases in between. This CDR3 is built from 13 residues. CDR1 and CDR2 from the germline V gene are MNHEY and SVGAGI. CDR3 amino acids: CASSSLGADEQFF. CDR3 DNA: TGTGCCAGCAGTTCTTTGGGGGCGGATGAGCAGTTCTTC.

This clone came up a few times. The chain employs TRBV30 and TRBJ2-7, with 13 bases aligning to TRBD2. Germline-derived CDR1 and CDR2 are GTSNPN and SVGIG (reference sequence). The V segment lost 7 bases and the J segment 6 bases; nucleotides outside the gene matches: 15. The CDR3 has 16 residues. The DNA for the CDR3 is TGTGCCTCTCGGACTAGCGGGAGAGGGATTATCGGCGAGCAGTACTTC. Its protein product is CASRTSGRGIIGEQYF. The variable domain in full, with the rest retrieved from reference TRBV30 and TRBJ2-7, is SQTIHQWPATLVQPVGSPLSLECTVEGTSNPNLYWYRQAAGRGLQLLFYSVGIGQISSEVPQNLSASRPQDRQFILSSKKLLLSDSGFYLCASRTSGRGIIGEQYFGPGTRLTVT.

CDR3 coding DNA: TGTGCCAGCAGCGTGGGACTAGCGGGAGGGTTTCTGAGCAATGAGCAGTTCTTC. It translates to CASSVGLAGGFLSNEQFF. The chain links TRBV7-6 to TRBJ2-1; 16 nucleotides line up with TRBD2. CDR1 is SGHVS, CDR2 FNYEAQ, per germline. The CDR3 extends over 18 amino acids. With V trimmed by 5 bases and J by 6 bases, 10 bases remained unmatched.

This rearrangement joins TRBV9 to TRBJ1-1, with D uncertain. V was cut by 3 bases and J by 0 bases, with 9 bases left in between. Looked up from germline, CDR1 is SGDLS and CDR2 is YYNGEE. This CDR3 region has 14 residues. CDR3 in DNA: TGTGCCAGCAGCGGGAAACAGATGAACACTGAAGCTTTCTTT. Translating gives CASSGKQMNTEAFF. Full variable domain (remainder filled in from reference TRBV9 and TRBJ1-1): DSGVTQTPKHLITATGQRVTLRCSPRSGDLSVYWYQQSLDQGLQFLIQYYNGEERAKGNILERFSAQQFPDLHSELNLSSLELGDSALYFCASSGKQMNTEAFFGQGTRLTVV.

This chain connects TRBV7-2 to TRBJ2-7, with TRBD1 as a possible D gene (6 bases). This CDR3 contains 15 residues. The V gene's germline CDR1 is SGHTA and CDR2 FQGNSA. V lost 1 base and J lost 0, with 10 bases in between. The CDR3 DNA reads as TGTGCCAGCAGCTTAGAACAGGGAAGCTCCTACGAGCAGTACTTC. As protein: CASSLEQGSSYEQYF.